A selection of T cell receptor beta chains follows, all from one sample in a study of blood T cell repertoires in COVID-19. Profiling relied on immunoSEQ multiplex PCR, and the TCRdb table lists in-frame clones only, not all of them. The sample contains 200,000 to 300,000 clones, around nine tenths of which appear only once. The sequenced sample consisted of PBMCs or T cells enriched from blood (not recorded which). The receptors come from a woman aged 18 to 35 who had recovered from COVID-19. CDR3s include the opening cysteine and the closing phenylalanine or tryptophan. The D gene is left open where the match is weak. Only part of the rows carry a size: once, few, many, or a class if the clone is expanded.

clone size,V gene,D gene,J gene,CDR3 DNA,CDR3 protein
NA,TRBV27,NA,TRBJ2-7,TGTGCCAGCGGATTAACAGGGTTCAGCGAGCAGTACTTC,CASGLTGFSEQYF
NA,TRBV27,TRBD1,TRBJ2-7,TGTGCCAGCAGTTTACTCGGGACAGGTGGCGACGAGCAGTACTTC,CASSLLGTGGDEQYF
once,TRBV19,TRBD1,TRBJ1-4,TGTGCCAGTAGTTCCCTCCACAGGGGGCAAGAAAAACTGTTTTTT,CASSSLHRGQEKLFF
NA,TRBV5-1,TRBD2,TRBJ2-3,TGCGCCAGCGCTGGACTAGTGGGAGGCAGCACAGATACGCAGTATTTT,CASAGLVGGSTDTQYF
NA,TRBV10-2,TRBD2,TRBJ2-7,TGCGCCAGCAATCCCTCCCCTAGCGGGGGCACCTACGAGCAGTACTTC,CASNPSPSGGTYEQYF
NA,TRBV29-1,NA,TRBJ1-4,TGCAGCGTCTACCTAGGGGCCGAGGAAAAACTGTTTTTT,CSVYLGAEEKLFF
few,TRBV14,NA,TRBJ1-1,TGTGCCAGCAGCCAAGAATCCATCTGGGGGGTCTCCGGGACTGAAGCTTTCTTT,CASSQESIWGVSGTEAFF
NA,TRBV30,NA,TRBJ1-3,TGTGCCTGGAGAGGAGACTTCTCTGGAAACACCATATATTTT,CAWRGDFSGNTIYF
NA,TRBV5-4,NA,TRBJ2-7,TGTGCCAGCAGCCTGGTCGTCGGTCAAAACTACGAGCAGTACTTC,CASSLVVGQNYEQYF
NA,TRBV15,TRBD2,TRBJ2-1,TGTGCCACCAGCAGAGATCGGGGGTCACTAGCGGGAGGATACAATGAGCAGTTCTTC,CATSRDRGSLAGGYNEQFF
NA,TRBV23-1,TRBD1,TRBJ2-7,TGCGCCAGCACCCAAAATCCCGCGGGACAGGTCGGTGGCGAGCAGTACTTC,CASTQNPAGQVGGEQYF
once,TRBV29-1,NA,TRBJ2-3,TGCAGCCTACGATTTACAGATACGCAGTATTTT,CSLRFTDTQYF
NA,TRBV7-2,NA,TRBJ2-7,TGTGCCAGCAGCACCGACTCGTCCTACGAGCAGTACTTC,CASSTDSSYEQYF